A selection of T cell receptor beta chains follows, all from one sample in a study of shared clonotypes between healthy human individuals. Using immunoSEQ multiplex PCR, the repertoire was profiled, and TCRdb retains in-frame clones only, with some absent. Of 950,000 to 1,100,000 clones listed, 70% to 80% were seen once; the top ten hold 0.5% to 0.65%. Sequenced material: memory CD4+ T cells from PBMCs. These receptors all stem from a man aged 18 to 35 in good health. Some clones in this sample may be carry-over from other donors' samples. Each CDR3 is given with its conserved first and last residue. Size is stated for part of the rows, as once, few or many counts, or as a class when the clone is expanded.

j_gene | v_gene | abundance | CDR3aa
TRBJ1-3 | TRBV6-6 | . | CASSPNRPGNTIYF
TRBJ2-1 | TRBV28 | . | CATIRIPRNNEQFF
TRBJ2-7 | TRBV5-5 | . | CASSRIAGGTHEQYF
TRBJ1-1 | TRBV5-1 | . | CASSLEGRWTEAFF
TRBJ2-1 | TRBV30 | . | CAWSRGTYNEQFF
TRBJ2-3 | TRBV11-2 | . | CASRQPGLAGGLTQYF
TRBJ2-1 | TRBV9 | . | CAISESRNEQFF
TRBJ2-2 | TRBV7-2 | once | CASSLNRGNTGELFF
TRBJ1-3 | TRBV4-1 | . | CASSQLLTGDWGTIYF
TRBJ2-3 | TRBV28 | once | CASSLIFRELTDTQYF
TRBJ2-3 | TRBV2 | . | CASSERGGTSTDTQYF
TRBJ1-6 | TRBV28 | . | CASSSTGENSPLHF
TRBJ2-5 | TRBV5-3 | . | CARSLYSRARTQYF
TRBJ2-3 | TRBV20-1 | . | CSAAGADTQYF
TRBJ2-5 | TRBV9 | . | CASSQTGIETQYF
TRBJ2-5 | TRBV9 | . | CASNRDSRRETQYF
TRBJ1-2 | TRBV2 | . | CASTGGLGISNYGYTF
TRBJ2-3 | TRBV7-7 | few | CASAAGWGTDTQYF
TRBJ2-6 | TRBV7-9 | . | CASSLVASGRPGANVLTF
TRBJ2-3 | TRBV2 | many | CASSERTGSTDTQYF
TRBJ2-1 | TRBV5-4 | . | CASSSREGGYNEQFF
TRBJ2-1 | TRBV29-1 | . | CSVEDGGWASGRSYNEQFF
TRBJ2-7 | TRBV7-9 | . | CASSTGRHYEQYF
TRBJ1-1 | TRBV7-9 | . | CASSPPTGQAEAFF
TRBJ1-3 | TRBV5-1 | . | CASSLGTGNTIYF
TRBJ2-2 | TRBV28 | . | CASSSQGALPGELFF
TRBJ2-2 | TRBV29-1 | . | CSVDVGSGGSGELFF
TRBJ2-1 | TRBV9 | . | CASSETGLAGVNEQFF
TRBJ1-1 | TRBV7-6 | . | CASSPNTNTEAFF
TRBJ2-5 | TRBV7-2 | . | CASSDTGLATQYF